These 25 T cell receptor beta chains came from one sample sequenced in a study of blood T cell repertoires in COVID-19. TCRdb's table, derived via immunoSEQ multiplex PCR, lists solely in-frame clones and lacks some. The repertoire consists of 340,000 or so clones, with about 86% occurring once and the leading ten covering around 4.5%. The specimen was PBMCs or T cells enriched from blood (not recorded which). These receptors originate from a woman aged 35 to 49 with acute COVID-19.

The gene calls are TRBV12-3 or TRBV12-4 and TRBJ1-2; tentatively, D is TRBD1 (5 bases). Trimming cost V 5 bases and J 7 bases, with 14 bases left between them. This CDR3 is built from 13 residues. CDR3 region: CASSPAGTRGYTF. DNA for the CDR3: TGTGCCAGCAGTCCCGCGGGGACCCGTGGCTACACCTTC.

About this clone itself: A much larger clone differs from this one at a single base, so this may be a read error. Different DNA sequences within this sample yield the same CDR3. This CDR3 is CASSLTGGYGYTF. The DNA of the CDR3 is TGTGCCAGCAGCTTAACGGGGGGCTATGGCTACACCTTC. V gene TRBV7-2 combines with J gene TRBJ1-2; maybe TRBD1 (5 bases). Between the trimmed V and J ends, which lost 2 bases and 4 bases, there was a span of 8 bases. The germline V gene has CDR1 SGHTA and CDR2 FQGNSA. The CDR3 totals 13 residues.

The count of this clone is one. CDR3 bases: TGTGGGTCGAAGCACGATTCAGAGACCCAGTACTTC. Residues: CGSKHDSETQYF. The V and J genes are TRBV11-2 and TRBJ2-5; D ambiguous. CDR3 length equals 12 residues. CDR1 SGHAT and CDR2 FQNNGV come from the germline V gene. The whole variable domain, remainder taken from reference TRBV11-2 and TRBJ2-5, is EAGVAQSPRYKIIEKRQSVAFWCNPISGHATLYWYQQILGQGPKLLIQFQNNGVVDDSQLPKDRFSAERLKGVDSTLKIQPAKLEDSAVYLCGSKHDSETQYFGPGTRLLVL.

The chain employs TRBV29-1 and TRBJ2-1; D unresolved. The CDR3 consists of 13 residues. Germline V gene sequence: CDR1 SQVTM, CDR2 ANQGSEA. Trimming took off 7 bases at V and 0 bases at J, with 10 bases between the two ends. In DNA form, the CDR3 reads TGCAGCGCCCGCCGCTACTCCTACAATGAGCAGTTCTTC. This translates into CSARRYSYNEQFF.

The chain employs TRBV7-2 and TRBJ2-1; TRBD2 aligns across 9 bases. The germline CDR1 and CDR2 sequences are SGHTA and FQGNSA. The junction had 6 bases not matched to a gene; V was cut back by 2 bases and J by 7 bases. The length of the CDR3 is 15 residues. The CDR3 loop reads CASSLNGGGANEQFF. CDR3 sequence (DNA): TGTGCCAGCAGCTTAAACGGCGGGGGGGCGAATGAGCAGTTCTTC.

This chain connects TRBV11-2 to TRBJ2-3; 9 bases are a match to TRBD2. From germline, CDR1 is SGHAT and CDR2 FQNNGV. The CDR3 is 14 amino acids. V lost 5 bases, J lost 2 bases, and 2 bases stayed unmatched. The CDR3 coding sequence is TGTGCCAGCAGCCGCGGGGGGGACACAGATACGCAGTATTTT. Protein: CASSRGGDTDTQYF.

This chain uses TRBV5-1 with TRBJ1-2, with D tentatively TRBD1 (5 bases). The germline V gene encodes CDR1 SGHRS and CDR2 YFSETQ. The CDR3 contains 12 residues. Trimming stripped 4 bases from V and 8 bases from J, with 12 bases between. The CDR3 region is CASSQDIQGYTF. The DNA for the CDR3 is TGCGCCAGCAGCCAGGACATTCAAGGCTACACCTTC.

This chain joins TRBV4-3 and TRBJ2-4; TRBD2 aligns across 11 bases. Germline-derived CDR1 and CDR2 are LGHNA and YSLEER. The CDR3 loop spans 15 amino acids. Trimming took 1 base from V and 7 from J; bases not matched to a gene: 3. Here the CDR3 reads CASSQVASGGNIQYF. DNA for the CDR3: TGCGCCAGCAGCCAAGTCGCTAGCGGGGGGAACATTCAGTACTTC.

The rearrangement joins TRBV6-5 to TRBJ2-2; tentative D call: TRBD2 (6 bases). The CDR3 runs 15 residues. In germline, CDR1 is MNHEY, CDR2 SVGAGI. V lost 6 bases, J lost 6 bases, and 17 bases lay in between. Here the CDR3 reads CASRPRLGPSGELFF. Here the CDR3 DNA reads TGTGCCAGCAGACCGAGACTAGGTCCTTCCGGGGAGCTGTTTTTT.

The chain recombines TRBV20-1 with TRBJ1-5; tentatively, D is TRBD1 (6 bases). Looked up from germline, CDR1 is DFQATT and CDR2 is SNEGSKA (reference sequence). There are 15 residues in the CDR3. Trimming pared 3 bases from V and 3 bases from J, leaving 15 bases between. For the CDR3, the DNA is TGCAGTGCTAGTTACCCGGGGGGCTCCAATCAGCCCCAGCATTTT. As protein: CSASYPGGSNQPQHF.

The genes are TRBV10-3 and TRBJ2-7; tentative D call: TRBD1 (5 bases). Germline assignment: CDR1 ENHRY and CDR2 SYGVKD. Deletions cut 6 bases from V and 3 bases from J, with 9 bases between. The CDR3 totals 12 residues. The CDR3 region is CAISDTGYEQYF. The CDR3 bases are TGTGCCATCAGCGATACAGGCTACGAGCAGTACTTC.

The rearrangement links TRBV6-2 or TRBV6-3 to TRBJ1-5; perhaps TRBD1 as D (5 bases). The V end lost 6 bases, the J end lost 2 bases, and 8 bases lay between the germline ends. The CDR3 contains 13 residues. Germline V gene sequence: CDR1 MNHEY, CDR2 SVGEGT. This CDR3 is CASSETGNQPQHF. The CDR3 DNA is TGTGCCAGCAGCGAGACAGGCAATCAGCCCCAGCATTTT.

V is TRBV19 and J is TRBJ2-5, with TRBD1 matching over 11 bases. The CDR3 contains 18 residues. J was trimmed by 1 base and V by 2 bases; bases with no gene match: 9. Germline V gene lookup returns CDR1 LNHDA and CDR2 SQIVND (reference sequence). CDR3 coding DNA: TGTGCCAGTAGTATAAGTATTAGGACAGGGGGCCTCCAAGAGACCCAGTACTTC. The encoded protein is CASSISIRTGGLQETQYF.

The rearrangement links TRBV9 to TRBJ2-7, with D perhaps matching TRBD1 (6 bases). V was cut by 0 bases and J by 4 bases, with 11 bases left in between. The CDR3 has 14 amino acids. Germline CDR1 is SGDLS and CDR2 is YYNGEE. The CDR3 DNA follows: TGTGCCAGCAGCGTAGATCAGGGGAAGTACGAGCAGTACTTC. Amino acid sequence: CASSVDQGKYEQYF.

This clone was found a few times. The gene calls are TRBV20-1 and TRBJ1-1; D unclear. V was cut by 6 bases and J by 8 bases, with 13 bases left in between. The CDR3 is 11 amino acids. CDR1 DFQATT and CDR2 SNEGSKA come from the germline V gene (reference sequence). The CDR3 region has the DNA TGCAGTGCCGCGAAAGATAGCGAAGCTTTCTTT. It translates to CSAAKDSEAFF.

The V gene is TRBV19, the J gene TRBJ1-2; tentatively, D is TRBD1 (5 bases). The CDR3 consists of 14 residues. V lost 10 bases and J lost 10, with 25 bases in between. Germline loops: CDR1 LNHDA, CDR2 SQIVND (reference sequence). CDR3 protein: CATEYNWRGLPYTF. Here the CDR3 DNA reads TGTGCCACCGAATACAATTGGAGGGGCCTACCCTACACCTTC.

Notes on this clone: The sample contains more than one DNA sequence encoding this CDR3. This sequence joins TRBV29-1 and TRBJ2-7; 11 bases map to TRBD2. The V gene end was trimmed by 4 bases and the J gene end by 4 bases; junction bases not matched to a gene: 3. In germline, CDR1 is SQVTM, CDR2 ANQGSEA. The CDR3 extends over 13 amino acids. CDR3 sequence (DNA): TGCAGCGTTGGGGGACTAGCGGCGTACGAGCAGTACTTC. Translation: CSVGGLAAYEQYF.

The gene calls are TRBV27 and TRBJ2-5, with 7 positions matching TRBD2. The length of the CDR3 is 13 residues. The V gene end was trimmed by 2 bases and the J gene end by 7 bases; junction bases not matched to a gene: 4. CDR1 MNHEY and CDR2 SMNVEV come from the germline V gene (reference sequence). As DNA, the CDR3 is TGTGCCAGCAGTTTAGGGTCGGGGGGGACCCAGTACTTC. Protein sequence: CASSLGSGGTQYF.

This chain joins TRBV7-9 and TRBJ1-1; D possibly corresponds to TRBD1 (6 bases). Between the trimmed V and J ends, which lost 4 bases and 4 bases, there was a span of 16 bases. The CDR3 consists of 15 residues. Germline CDR1 is SEHNR and CDR2 is FQNEAQ (reference sequence). The chain's CDR3 is CASSSEQGPGTEAFF. Here the CDR3 DNA reads TGTGCCAGCAGCTCCGAACAGGGCCCGGGCACTGAAGCTTTCTTT.

The chain carries TRBV7-9 and TRBJ2-7; D may be TRBD2 (6 bases). Germline CDR1 and CDR2: SEHNR and FQNEAQ (reference sequence). V was clipped by 5 bases and J by 4 bases, with 18 bases between them. The CDR3 extends over 15 amino acids. The CDR3 DNA reads as TGTGCCAGCAGCCTCGGCGTGGGAGGAGGGTACGAGCAGTACTTC. Its translation is CASSLGVGGGYEQYF.

The chain employs TRBV6-6 and TRBJ1-4; TRBD1 might be the D (6 bases). CDR3 size: 14 residues. V gave up 3 bases and J gave up 4 bases, with 9 bases separating them. Germline values: CDR1 MNHNY, CDR2 SVGAGI (reference sequence). The CDR3 region has the DNA TGTGCCAGCAGTTATTACAGGGTTAATGAAAAACTGTTTTTT. Residues: CASSYYRVNEKLFF.

This chain uses TRBV29-1 with TRBJ2-5, with D maybe TRBD1 (6 bases). The V and J ends lost 4 bases and 5 bases respectively, with 14 bases between them. This CDR3 is 13 amino acids long. Germline-derived CDR1 and CDR2 are SQVTM and ANQGSEA. The DNA of the CDR3 is TGCAGCGTTGTAAGGGGGATTGACGAGACCCAGTACTTC. This encodes CSVVRGIDETQYF.

The V and J genes are TRBV4-2 and TRBJ2-1; D gene uncertain. CDR1 is LGHNA, CDR2 YNFKEQ, per germline. Trimming took 0 bases from V and 5 from J, leaving 11 bases between them. This CDR3 is built from 15 residues. The CDR3 region is CASSQDGLGDNEQFF. DNA for the CDR3: TGTGCCAGCAGCCAAGATGGCCTAGGTGACAATGAGCAGTTCTTC.

CDR3 residues: CASSLEATGKTHEQYF. The DNA for the CDR3 is TGTGCCAGCAGCTTAGAAGCTACAGGGAAAACCCACGAGCAGTACTTC. V and J are TRBV7-6 and TRBJ2-7, with D maybe TRBD1 (6 bases). The V and J ends lost 1 base and 5 bases respectively, with 18 bases between them. CDR1 and CDR2 (germline): SGHVS, FNYEAQ. This CDR3 is 16 amino acids long.

The rearrangement joins TRBV14 to TRBJ1-4, with D perhaps TRBD1 (6 bases). Germline CDR1 is SGHDN and CDR2 is FVKESK. Between the trimmed V and J ends, which lost 3 bases and 4 bases, there was a span of 9 bases. This CDR3 contains 14 residues. The CDR3 nucleotides are TGTGCCAGCAGCCACCGGACAGTTAATGAAAAACTGTTTTTT. This encodes CASSHRTVNEKLFF.